What follows are 9 T cell receptor beta chains derived from one specimen sequenced in a study of cytomegalovirus exposure and HLA in healthy donors. 60 Vbeta and 13 Jbeta primers were used in PCR. The repertoire was sequenced with immunoSEQ multiplex PCR; TCRdb's copy has only in-frame clones and lacks some. The table has around 170,000 clones, around 80% seen once. The sequencing input was PBMCs. The receptors were sampled from a woman younger than 45 in good health and CMV-seronegative.

This clone was found once. The chain uses TRBV27 and TRBJ2-1; 7 nucleotides line up with TRBD1. The CDR3 has 16 residues. CDR1 and CDR2 (germline): MNHEY, SMNVEV (reference sequence). V dropped 5 bases and J dropped 5; count of bases not matched to a gene: 12. The DNA for the CDR3 is TGTGCCAGCAGTCAAAGACAGGGTTTTTGGCACAATGAGCAGTTCTTC. Encoded protein: CASSQRQGFWHNEQFF.

This chain connects TRBV2 to TRBJ2-3, with TRBD2 matching 8 bases. The CDR3 covers 14 residues. In germline, CDR1 is SNHLY, CDR2 FYNNEI. Unmatched junction bases numbered 2, after V lost 5 bases and J lost 1 base. This CDR3 reads CASSRRGGTDTQYF. Here the CDR3 DNA reads TGTGCCAGCAGTCGGCGGGGGGGCACAGATACGCAGTATTTT.

This clone was found a few times. The gene calls are TRBV7-8 and TRBJ1-3; D call uncertain. CDR1 SGHVS and CDR2 FQNEAQ come from the germline V gene. The CDR3 sequence is 18 residues long. Trimming pared 3 bases from V and 0 bases from J, leaving 18 bases between. The CDR3 nucleotides are TGTGCCAGCAGCTTCTTGGCGGGTGGAATAAACTCTGGAAACACCATATATTTT. The encoded protein is CASSFLAGGINSGNTIYF.

The chain employs TRBV6-5 and TRBJ2-3; the D gene is possibly TRBD2 (6 bases). The CDR3 is 15 residues long. V was clipped by 2 bases and J by 1 base, with 10 bases between them. Looked up from germline, CDR1 is MNHEY and CDR2 is SVGAGI. This chain's CDR3 is CASSYQTSGTDTQYF. The CDR3 nucleotides are TGTGCCAGCAGTTACCAGACTAGTGGCACAGATACGCAGTATTTT.

The chain employs TRBV5-1 and TRBJ2-6; weak D call: TRBD1 (6 bases). V was cut by 3 bases and J by 0 bases, with 10 bases left in between. This CDR3 contains 16 residues. Germline CDR1 and CDR2: SGHRS and YFSETQ. The DNA of the CDR3 is TGCGCCAGCAGCTCAATAGGGGGCTCTGGGGCCAACGTCCTGACTTTC. It translates to CASSSIGGSGANVLTF.

This chain links TRBV7-8 with TRBJ2-3; no firm D call. Germline V lookup: CDR1 SGHVS, CDR2 FQNEAQ. The V end was cut by 0 bases, the J end by 3 bases, with 10 bases between. This CDR3 has 15 amino acids. The CDR3 region has the DNA TGTGCCAGCAGCTTAGCGGGCGCGATAACAGATACGCAGTATTTT. It codes for CASSLAGAITDTQYF. The full variable domain, its missing parts supplied by reference TRBV7-8 and TRBJ2-3, is GAGVSQSPRYKVAKRGQDVALRCDPISGHVSLFWYQQALGQGPEFLTYFQNEAQLDKSGLPSDRFFAERPEGSVSTLKIQRTQQEDSAVYLCASSLAGAITDTQYFGPGTRLTVL.

This clone occurred once. The chain combines TRBV4-1 with TRBJ2-3, with 13 bases identical to TRBD2. Germline CDR1 MGHRA, CDR2 YSYEKL. With 0 bases clipped from V and 2 bases from J, the junction kept 8 bases outside the gene matches. The CDR3 covers 19 residues. The CDR3 is CASSQELGTSGGATDTQYF. CDR3 DNA sequence: TGCGCCAGCAGCCAAGAACTGGGTACTAGCGGGGGGGCCACAGATACGCAGTATTTT.

The V and J genes are TRBV15 and TRBJ2-1; 9 positions agree with TRBD2. Trimming removed 1 base from V and 9 bases from J; junction bases left unmatched: 19. CDR1 LNHNV and CDR2 YYDKDF come from the germline V gene (reference sequence). This CDR3 spans 19 amino acids. CDR3 region: CATSRAFPSVAGVLSEQFF. CDR3 sequence (DNA): TGTGCCACCAGCAGAGCTTTCCCATCGGTAGCGGGGGTTCTCAGTGAGCAGTTCTTC. The whole variable domain, filled in from reference TRBV15 and TRBJ2-1, reads DAMVIQNPRYQVTQFGKPVTLSCSQTLNHNVMYWYQQKSSQAPKLLFHYYDKDFNNEADTPDNFQSRRPNTSFCFLDIRSPGLGDTAMYLCATSRAFPSVAGVLSEQFFGPGTRLTVL.

V gene TRBV9 combines with J gene TRBJ2-7, with a tentative D call TRBD1 (6 bases). CDR3 length equals 14 residues. Germline CDR1 reads SGDLS; CDR2 reads YYNGEE. V lost 2 bases and J 2 bases, leaving 11 bases between the germline ends. In DNA form, the CDR3 reads TGTGCCAGCAGCGTTCAGGGGAATACCTACGAGCAGTACTTC. This translates into CASSVQGNTYEQYF.